The rows below give T cell receptor beta chains drawn from one sample of a study of cytomegalovirus exposure and HLA in healthy donors. The data were produced by immunoSEQ multiplex PCR, yet TCRdb's version contains in-frame clones alone and is incomplete. Of tens of thousands of clones listed, roughly four fifths are singletons. The sample was PBMCs. These receptors all stem from a man aged 25 to 40 in good health and CMV-seronegative. Each CDR3 is given with its conserved first and last residue. D genes are given only for firm matches. The listing skips clone size in some rows; elsewhere it reads once, few, many or a size class.

abundance | d_gene | len | j_gene | v_gene | CDR3nt | CDR3aa
- | - | 11 | TRBJ2-7 | TRBV20-1 | TGCAGTGCTAGACAGGGTTACGAGCAGTACTTC | CSARQGYEQYF
- | TRBD1 | 13 | TRBJ1-2 | TRBV7-9 | TGTGCCAGCAGCGTCGCCGGGACAGGGGGCTACACCTTC | CASSVAGTGGYTF
- | TRBD1 | 15 | TRBJ1-2 | TRBV14 | TGTGCCAGCAGCCTCACAGGGGGCTTGGTGGGAGGCTACACCTTC | CASSLTGGLVGGYTF
- | - | 17 | TRBJ2-1 | TRBV7-8 | TGTGCCAGCAGCTTAAATACAGGGACGGCCTCCTACAATGAGCAGTTCTTC | CASSLNTGTASYNEQFF
- | TRBD1 | 14 | TRBJ2-2 | TRBV9 | TGTGCCAGCAGCGTAGTGGACAGGGGCGGGGAGCTGTTTTTT | CASSVVDRGGELFF
- | - | 14 | TRBJ1-1 | TRBV6-1 | TGTGCCAGCAACTGGGGTGGAGCGGGCACTGAAGCTTTCTTT | CASNWGGAGTEAFF
- | - | 14 | TRBJ2-2 | TRBV19 | TGTGCCAGTAGTAACACAGGGAACACCGGGGAGCTGTTTTTT | CASSNTGNTGELFF
- | TRBD1 | 19 | TRBJ2-1 | TRBV5-1 | TGCGCCAGCAGCTTGGGGGGACAGGGGCGACGAAGCTCCTACAATGAGCAGTTCTTC | CASSLGGQGRRSSYNEQFF
- | - | 15 | TRBJ2-5 | TRBV4-1 | TGCGCCAGCAGCCCCGGGGGTTCCTGGGGGGAGACCCAGTACTTC | CASSPGGSWGETQYF
- | - | 14 | TRBJ1-1 | TRBV14 | TGTGCCAGCACCCCGTGGTTTGAGTCCGGTGAAGCTTTCTTT | CASTPWFESGEAFF
- | TRBD1 | 15 | TRBJ1-2 | TRBV5-1 | TGCGCCAGCAGCCCAGGACAGGTCGCCCGGGATGGCTACACCTTC | CASSPGQVARDGYTF
few | TRBD2 | 14 | TRBJ2-3 | TRBV15 | TGTGCCACCAGTGAACTAGCGGGGACAGATACGCAGTATTTT | CATSELAGTDTQYF
- | - | 14 | TRBJ1-3 | TRBV19 | TGTGCCAGCTCCCGACGGGACTCTGGAAACACCATATATTTT | CASSRRDSGNTIYF
- | - | 12 | TRBJ1-2 | TRBV6-1 | TGTGCCAGCAGTGAAGGGAGCTATGGCTACACCTTC | CASSEGSYGYTF
- | TRBD1 | 17 | TRBJ1-1 | TRBV4-2 | TGTGCCAGCAGCGGGGGGGGGAGTGGACAGGGTCGGACTGAAGCTTTCTTT | CASSGGGSGQGRTEAFF
- | - | 15 | TRBJ1-5 | TRBV5-1 | TGCGCCAGCAGCTACCGAGGTGGGGGCGATCAGCCCCAGCATTTT | CASSYRGGGDQPQHF
- | - | 15 | TRBJ2-3 | TRBV4-3 | TGCGCCAGCAGCCAAGGGACACCTAGCACAGATACGCAGTATTTT | CASSQGTPSTDTQYF
- | - | 12 | TRBJ1-1 | TRBV27 | TGTGCCAGCAAAGATACGGGACTCTCTGCTTTCTTT | CASKDTGLSAFF
- | - | 14 | TRBJ2-1 | TRBV15 | TGTGCCACCAGCACCAGGGGCCCCTACAATGAGCAGTTCTTC | CATSTRGPYNEQFF
few | - | 10 | TRBJ2-7 | TRBV6-6 | TGCGCAACAGGGACCCACGAGCAGTACTTC | CATGTHEQYF
- | - | 15 | TRBJ2-3 | TRBV28 | TGTGCCAGCAGCCGCGGGACTGGTGCTTTGGATACGCAGTATTTT | CASSRGTGALDTQYF
- | - | 13 | TRBJ2-3 | TRBV2 | TGTGCCAGCAGGGTACGGGACACAGATACGCAGTATTTT | CASRVRDTDTQYF
- | TRBD1 | 12 | TRBJ2-7 | TRBV7-9 | TGTTCCGCCGGGACCCAGGGGGCCGAGCAGTACTTC | CSAGTQGAEQYF
many | - | 16 | TRBJ2-5 | TRBV4-1 | TGCGCCAGCAGCCAAGTTAACCTAGTGGTATATGAGACCCAGTACTTC | CASSQVNLVVYETQYF
- | TRBD1 | 15 | TRBJ2-5 | TRBV4-1 | TGCGCCAGCAGCCTGCACCGACAGGGCCAAGAGACCCAGTACTTC | CASSLHRQGQETQYF
- | TRBD1 | 15 | TRBJ1-5 | TRBV9 | TGTGCCAGCAGCGCCACGACAGGGAGGAATCAGCCCCAGCATTTT | CASSATTGRNQPQHF
few | - | 15 | TRBJ1-6 | TRBV9 | TGTGCCAGCAGCGTAGCCGACCCTAGCAATTCACCCCTCCACTTT | CASSVADPSNSPLHF
- | - | 14 | TRBJ2-1 | TRBV27 | TGTGCCAGCAGTTTACTTGGACTCTACAATGAGCAGTTCTTC | CASSLLGLYNEQFF
few | TRBD1 | 14 | TRBJ1-1 | TRBV5-1 | TGCGCCAGCAGCTTAGACAGGGTTGAAACTGAAGCTTTCTTT | CASSLDRVETEAFF
- | TRBD1 | 16 | TRBJ2-3 | TRBV6-6 | TGTGCCAGCAGTCCTCTGGACAGGGAAAGCACAGATACGCAGTATTTT | CASSPLDRESTDTQYF
- | TRBD2 | 15 | TRBJ2-1 | TRBV7-2 | TGTGCCAGCAGCCGGACTAGCGGGAGCTTCAATGAGCAGTTCTTC | CASSRTSGSFNEQFF